The sequence of this T cell receptor beta chain was determined in a study of T-cell memory formation after mild COVID-19. Across the whole study: Largely, TCR clusters stayed within a single donor. Study observations and caveats: Of the contracting clones, CD4+ ones lay mainly in CM and EM, and CD8+ ones in EMRA. Pre-infection memory already had some responding clones, implying cross-reactive memory joined.

This clonotype turned up a few times. No antigen is known for it. MiXCR was run by TCRdb on the 5' RACE reads, yielding one entry per CDR3 protein. The repertoire holds about 300,000 distinct CDR3 sequences, with approximately 20% as singletons. CDR3 length: 14 residues. V was cut by 4 bases and J by 2 bases, with 12 bases left in between. Germline values: CDR1 MGHRA, CDR2 YSYEKL. Source material: PBMCs or a T cell subset sorted from them (not recorded which). The V call is TRBV4-1, the J call TRBJ2-7, with a weak D call TRBD2 (6 bases). This TCR came from a man between 18 and 35 years old who had mild COVID-19 (a few samples of this study predate the infection). Cell type and time point are not known. CDR3 coding DNA: TGCGCCAGCAGCCGGGGACTTGGCCCCTACGAGCAGTACGTC. Residues: CASSRGLGPYEQYV.